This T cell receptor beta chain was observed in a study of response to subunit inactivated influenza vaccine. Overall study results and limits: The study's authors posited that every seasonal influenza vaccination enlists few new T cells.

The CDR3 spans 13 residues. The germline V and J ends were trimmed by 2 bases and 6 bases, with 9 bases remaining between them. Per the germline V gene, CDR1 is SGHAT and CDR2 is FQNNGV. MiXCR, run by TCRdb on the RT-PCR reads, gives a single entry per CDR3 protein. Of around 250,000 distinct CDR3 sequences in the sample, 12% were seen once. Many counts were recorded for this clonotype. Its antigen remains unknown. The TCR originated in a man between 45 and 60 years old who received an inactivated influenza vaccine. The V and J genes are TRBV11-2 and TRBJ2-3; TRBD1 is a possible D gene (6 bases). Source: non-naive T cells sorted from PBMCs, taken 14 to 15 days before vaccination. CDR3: CASSLTGPDTQYF. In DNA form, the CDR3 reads TGTGCCAGCAGCTTAACAGGGCCGGATACGCAGTATTTT.